This T cell receptor beta chain was identified during a study of blood T cells in healthy people across ages. Findings and caveats of the study: Age showed a roughly linear inverse relationship with TCR beta diversity per million T cells.

As regards this clonotype: Its target is not known.

CDR3 length equals 13 residues. The V end was cut by 7 bases, the J end by 3 bases, with 13 bases between. CDR1 and CDR2 (germline): DFQATT, SNEGSKA (reference sequence). Primers used in a second PCR of about 6 to 12 cycles were a sample-barcoded 5' primer and a J-beta primer mix. TCRdb analysed the 5' RACE reads with MiXCR anew, one entry per CDR3 protein. Of hundreds of thousands of distinct CDR3 sequences in the sample, more than 45% were seen once. This TCR derives from a man older than 75 in good health. This sequence joins TRBV20-1 and TRBJ2-1; D call uncertain. The sequencing input was blood. This chain's CDR3 is CSGSTADYNEQFF. CDR3 coding DNA: TGCAGTGGATCGACCGCTGACTACAATGAGCAGTTCTTC.